Listed below are T cell receptor beta chains from one sample, sequenced in a study of cytomegalovirus exposure and HLA in healthy donors. Assay used: immunoSEQ multiplex PCR; TCRdb lists only in-frame clones, some missing. Here the sample spans about 160,000 clones, about 85% being singletons. Specimen: PBMCs. These receptors all stem from a man younger than 45 in good health and CMV-seropositive. Both conserved end residues are part of each CDR3. Fields, in order: J gene, clone size, V gene, D gene, CDR3 DNA, CDR3 protein. The D gene is left open where the match is weak. A row's size may be missing; if present it is once, few, many or a size class.

TRBJ2-3 | NA | TRBV6-5 | TRBD2 | TGTGCCAGCAGTTACACTAGCGGAGATACGCAGTATTTT | CASSYTSGDTQYF
TRBJ2-7 | NA | TRBV29-1 | TRBD1 | TGCAGCGTGAAATGGACAGGCTCCTACTACGAGCAGTACTTC | CSVKWTGSYYEQYF
TRBJ1-1 | NA | TRBV18 | NA | TGTGCCAGCTCACCGACAGGTCGTAGTGAAGCTTTCTTT | CASSPTGRSEAFF
TRBJ2-7 | few | TRBV4-2 | TRBD1 | TGTGCCAGCAGCCGAGGGACAGGGTACGAGCAGTACTTC | CASSRGTGYEQYF
TRBJ2-7 | NA | TRBV4-3 | TRBD2 | TGCGCCAGCAGCCAAGGACTAGCGGGGGAAGGCTACGAGCAGTACTTC | CASSQGLAGEGYEQYF
TRBJ2-5 | NA | TRBV18 | TRBD2 | TGTGCCAGCTCACCGTGGACTAGCGGGGGCGGGACCCAGTACTTC | CASSPWTSGGGTQYF
TRBJ2-7 | NA | TRBV9 | TRBD1 | TGTGCCAGCAGCGTGACAGGGGGGTACGAGCAGTACTTC | CASSVTGGYEQYF
TRBJ2-1 | once | TRBV4-3 | TRBD2 | TGCGCCAGCAGCCTCAGACTAGCGGGTGACTACAATGAGCAGTTCTTC | CASSLRLAGDYNEQFF
TRBJ2-1 | NA | TRBV6-6 | NA | TGTGCCAGCAGTTACTCGGGCCAATACAATGAGCAGTTCTTC | CASSYSGQYNEQFF
TRBJ2-7 | NA | TRBV5-1 | NA | TGCGCCAGCAGCTCGAGCCTCTACGAGCAGTACTTC | CASSSSLYEQYF
TRBJ1-2 | NA | TRBV2 | NA | TGTGCCAGCTCCCAAGGGTCAGGGCCCGGTAATGGCTACACCTTC | CASSQGSGPGNGYTF
TRBJ1-2 | NA | TRBV7-9 | NA | TGTGCCAGCAGCTTATTCCCTGGGACTGGGTCCTATGGCTACACCTTC | CASSLFPGTGSYGYTF
TRBJ1-4 | NA | TRBV6-5 | NA | TGTGCCAGCAGTAGACGGGGAGACGAAAAACTGTTTTTT | CASSRRGDEKLFF
TRBJ2-5 | NA | TRBV9 | NA | TGTGCCAGCAGCGTTCAGGGGAATAGAGAGACCCAGTACTTC | CASSVQGNRETQYF
TRBJ2-3 | NA | TRBV29-1 | TRBD2 | TGCAGCGCCGACGGACTAGCGGGGGGGCTACGAAGGTATTTT | CSADGLAGGLRRYF
TRBJ1-1 | NA | TRBV6-6 | TRBD1 | TGTGCCAGCATCGACAGGGGGACTGGGAACACTGAAGCTTTCTTT | CASIDRGTGNTEAFF
TRBJ2-5 | NA | TRBV7-6 | NA | TGTGCCAGCAGCTCGTACCGGGACTCCCAGTACTTC | CASSSYRDSQYF
TRBJ1-4 | NA | TRBV27 | TRBD1 | TGTGCCAGCAGTTCGGGACAGAGTAATGAAAAACTGTTTTTT | CASSSGQSNEKLFF
TRBJ2-5 | NA | TRBV29-1 | NA | TGCAGCGTAGTAAAGGGGGAGACCCAGTACTTC | CSVVKGETQYF
TRBJ1-6 | NA | TRBV11-2 | NA | TGTGCCAGCAGCCACTTCGGAGATAATTCACCCCTCCACTTT | CASSHFGDNSPLHF
TRBJ2-7 | NA | TRBV13 | NA | TGTGCCAGCAGCCCAATAGCCGGGGTTACCTCCTACGAGCAGTACTTC | CASSPIAGVTSYEQYF